This entry lists 18 T cell receptor beta chains sequenced from one sample in a study of T cell changes during pregnancy in multiple sclerosis. The protocol was immunoSEQ multiplex PCR, while the TCRdb copy is restricted to in-frame clones and leaves out a portion. This sample has around 85,000 clones, with about 91% found just once. The material was PBMCs, obtained in the first trimester of pregnancy. These receptors all stem from a female donor in good health, serving as a control in a pregnancy study. Some clones in this sample may be carry-over from other donors' samples.

The chain employs TRBV6-5 and TRBJ1-5; 8 bases match TRBD1. Trimming took 6 bases from V and 3 from J; bases not matched to a gene: 7. In germline, CDR1 is MNHEY, CDR2 SVGAGI. The CDR3 spans 15 residues. This chain's CDR3 is CASSRTGIFNQPQHF. CDR3 in DNA: TGTGCCAGCAGCCGGACAGGGATTTTCAATCAGCCCCAGCATTTT.

The J gene is TRBJ2-5, the V gene TRBV28, with 15 bases lining up with TRBD2. V lost 5 bases and J lost 1; bases outside the gene matches: 5. Germline CDR1 MDHEN, CDR2 SYDVKM. The CDR3 covers 17 residues. Written as DNA, the CDR3 is TGTGCCAGCAGTAGGGGACTAGCGGGAGGAGTCCAAGAGACCCAGTACTTC. Its protein product is CASSRGLAGGVQETQYF.

The chain carries TRBV28 and TRBJ2-5, with a possible D match to TRBD1 (5 bases). The CDR3 covers 13 residues. V lost 6 bases, J lost 0 bases, and 8 bases lay in between. From germline, CDR1 is MDHEN and CDR2 SYDVKM. The chain's CDR3 is CASSDSNQETQYF. DNA of the CDR3: TGTGCCAGCAGCGACAGTAACCAAGAGACCCAGTACTTC.

In nucleotides, the CDR3 is TGTGCCAGCAGTACCACTAGCACAGATACGCAGTATTTT. Translated, it gives CASSTTSTDTQYF. J is TRBJ2-3 and V is TRBV28; D is uncertain. Trimming pared 5 bases from V and 0 bases from J, leaving 6 bases between. Germline assignment: CDR1 MDHEN and CDR2 SYDVKM. The CDR3 totals 13 residues.

The gene calls are TRBV4-1 and TRBJ2-3; no firm D call. The germline V gene encodes CDR1 MGHRA and CDR2 YSYEKL. V dropped 3 bases and J dropped 6 bases, with 7 bases sitting between them. The CDR3 has 12 amino acids. The chain's CDR3 is CASSHTEDTQYF. Here the CDR3 DNA reads TGCGCCAGCAGCCATACCGAGGATACGCAGTATTTT.

This chain links TRBV15 with TRBJ1-1; D is perhaps TRBD1 (5 bases). Trimming removed 3 bases from V and 2 bases from J, with 7 bases in between. The CDR3 contains 13 residues. The V gene's germline CDR1 is LNHNV and CDR2 YYDKDF (reference sequence). The CDR3 protein is CATSRDTNTEAFF. The DNA of the CDR3 is TGTGCCACCAGCAGGGACACCAACACTGAAGCTTTCTTT. Combining the CDR3 with reference TRBV15 and TRBJ1-1 gives the whole variable domain DAMVIQNPRYQVTQFGKPVTLSCSQTLNHNVMYWYQQKSSQAPKLLFHYYDKDFNNEADTPDNFQSRRPNTSFCFLDIRSPGLGDTAMYLCATSRDTNTEAFFGQGTRLTVV.

J is TRBJ2-5 and V is TRBV5-8; D remains ambiguous. Looked up from germline, CDR1 is SGHTS and CDR2 is YDEGEE. V dropped 0 bases and J dropped 5 bases, with 11 bases sitting between them. The CDR3 sequence is 14 residues long. CDR3 in amino acids: CASSLGARRETQYF. CDR3 coding DNA: TGTGCCAGCAGCTTGGGGGCCCGCCGGGAGACCCAGTACTTC. Full variable domain (rest looked up from reference TRBV5-8 and TRBJ2-5): EAGVTQSPTHLIKTRGQQATLRCSPISGHTSVYWYQQALGLGLQFLLWYDEGEERNRGNFPPRFSGRQFPNYSSELNVNALELEDSALYLCASSLGARRETQYFGPGTRLLVL.

This chain links TRBV28 with TRBJ2-5; D perhaps matches TRBD2 (6 bases). Germline CDR1 and CDR2: MDHEN and SYDVKM. Trimming took 3 bases from V and 1 from J, leaving 12 bases between them. The CDR3 length is 15 residues. Written as DNA, the CDR3 is TGTGCCAGCAGTTTCCGGGGGACCATCCAAGAGACCCAGTACTTC. This sequence encodes CASSFRGTIQETQYF. The complete variable domain, with remaining parts taken from reference TRBV28 and TRBJ2-5, reads DVKVTQSSRYLVKRTGEKVFLECVQDMDHENMFWYRQDPGLGLRLIYFSYDVKMKEKGDIPEGYSVSREKKERFSLILESASTNQTSMYLCASSFRGTIQETQYFGPGTRLLVL.

This clone was picked up a small number of times. DNA of the CDR3: TGTGCCAGCAGCCCAAACACCGGGGAGCTGTTTTTT. It codes for CASSPNTGELFF. The rearrangement uses TRBV9 and TRBJ2-2; D is uncertain. The CDR3 has 12 amino acids. The germline CDR1 and CDR2 sequences are SGDLS and YYNGEE. The V end lost 4 bases, the J end lost 2 bases, and 3 bases lay between the germline ends.

The chain employs TRBV6-5 and TRBJ2-2; 9 bases match TRBD1. CDR3 size: 13 residues. V lost 8 bases, J lost 5 bases, and 3 bases stayed unmatched. Germline V gene data show CDR1 as MNHEY and CDR2 as SVGAGI. DNA of the CDR3: TGTGCCAGCTTTGGACAGGGGACCGGGGAGCTGTTTTTT. It encodes CASFGQGTGELFF.

This rearrangement joins TRBV28 to TRBJ2-7; 9 positions agree with TRBD1. J was trimmed by 6 bases and V by 7 bases; bases with no gene match: 10. Germline V gene lookup returns CDR1 MDHEN and CDR2 SYDVKM. There are 14 residues in the CDR3. The CDR3 loop is CASTSGDRVREQYF. CDR3 DNA sequence: TGTGCCAGCACCTCCGGGGACAGGGTTCGCGAGCAGTACTTC.

V usage is TRBV5-4 and J usage is TRBJ2-5, with D possibly being TRBD1 (5 bases). The CDR3 sequence is 13 residues long. The germline V gene encodes CDR1 SGHNT and CDR2 YYREEE (reference sequence). Trimming shortened V by 4 bases and J by 5 bases, and 12 bases separated the two germline ends. This chain's CDR3 is CASSLKGLETQYF. The CDR3 region has the DNA TGTGCCAGCAGCCTCAAGGGGCTGGAGACCCAGTACTTC.

V and J are TRBV5-6 and TRBJ2-2, with unresolved D. The germline V gene has CDR1 SGHDT and CDR2 YYEEEE. This CDR3 contains 14 residues. Trimming cost V 4 bases and J 0 bases, with 7 bases left between them. CDR3 sequence (DNA): TGTGCCAGCAGCCCCCAGTCGAACACCGGGGAGCTGTTTTTT. Translation gives CASSPQSNTGELFF.

The DNA of the CDR3 is TGCGCCAGCAGCTTGTTCGCCGGGGTCCCCTACAATGAGCAGTTCTTC. This translates into CASSLFAGVPYNEQFF. The chain combines TRBV5-1 with TRBJ2-1, with D tentatively TRBD2 (5 bases). The V gene's germline CDR1 is SGHRS and CDR2 YFSETQ. There are 16 residues in the CDR3. Trimming removed 1 base from V and 2 bases from J, with 13 bases in between. Full variable domain (outside the CDR3, taken from reference TRBV5-1 and TRBJ2-1): KAGVTQTPRYLIKTRGQQVTLSCSPISGHRSVSWYQQTPGQGLQFLFEYFSETQRNKGNFPGRFSGRQFSNSRSEMNVSTLELGDSALYLCASSLFAGVPYNEQFFGPGTRLTVL.

The chain uses TRBV4-1 and TRBJ2-7; D perhaps matches TRBD2 (6 bases). The CDR3 is 15 residues long. V was clipped by 1 base and J by 5 bases, with 15 bases between them. Germline lookup yields CDR1 MGHRA and CDR2 YSYEKL. The CDR3, as DNA: TGCGCCAGCAGCCAAGTGGAGACTAGTAGGAACGAGCAGTACTTC. Protein sequence: CASSQVETSRNEQYF.

This clone was observed a few times. The chain employs TRBV1 and TRBJ2-1; no check of the table's D call, TRBD2, against the DNA was made. TRBV1 is noted as a pseudogene. This CDR3 is built from 14 residues. CDR3 in DNA: TGCACCAGCAGCCTCGGACTACGATACAATGAGCAGTTCTTC. It is translated as CTSSLGLRYNEQFF.

The gene calls are TRBV19 and TRBJ2-3, with unresolved D. The CDR3 has 13 residues. Between the trimmed V and J ends, which lost 4 bases and 0 bases, there was a span of 5 bases. CDR1 is LNHDA, CDR2 SQIVND, per germline (reference sequence). The DNA for the CDR3 is TGTGCCAGTAGTACCACTAGCACAGATACGCAGTATTTT. Translation gives CASSTTSTDTQYF.

Concerning this clone: A read error may produce the germline difference seen at one junction end. V is TRBV7-9 and J is TRBJ2-7; 8 bases align to TRBD2. The CDR3 sequence is 16 residues long. The V gene's germline CDR1 is SEHNR and CDR2 FQNEAQ (reference sequence). The CDR3 sequence: CASSAPGLGTSHEQYF. The CDR3 region has the DNA TGTGCCAGCAGCGCCCCGGGACTAGGGACCTCCCACGAGCAGTACTTC.